The 20 T cell receptor beta chains reported below all come from one sample, sequenced in a study of T cell repertoires in cytomegalovirus infection. TCRdb re-derived calls from the reads in MiXCR, one entry per CDR3 protein. This sample has a few hundred thousand distinct CDR3 sequences; roughly an eighth occur once, and the top ten carry 8.5% to 9%. Material for sequencing was PBMCs. All receptors come from a human donor in good health (CMV status not recorded). Some clones in this sample may be carry-over from other donors' samples.

V gene TRBV29-1 combines with J gene TRBJ2-1; 8 nucleotides align to TRBD2. Germline trimming cut 2 bases from V and 9 bases from J; bases unmatched to any gene: 9. Germline V gene data show CDR1 as SQVTM and CDR2 as ANQGSEA. CDR3 length: 14 amino acids. DNA of the CDR3: TGCAGCGTTGAACGGCGGGAGGAAGGAAGTGAGCAGTTCTTC. Translating gives CSVERREEGSEQFF.

In its sample, this clonotype was seen many times. V and J are TRBV19 and TRBJ1-1; no reliable D call. In germline, CDR1 is LNHDA, CDR2 SQIVND (reference sequence). This CDR3 contains 11 residues. The V gene lost 6 bases and the J gene lost 1 base, with 3 bases spanning the gap. CDR3 coding DNA: TGTGCCAGTAGGGAGAACACTGAAGCTTTCTTT. Its protein is CASRENTEAFF.

This clonotype was counted a few times. The chain uses TRBV7-3 and TRBJ2-5; D call uncertain. Germline V gives CDR1 SGHTA, CDR2 FQGTGA. V was clipped by 5 bases and J by 1 base, with 17 bases between them. This CDR3 region has 16 residues. Here the CDR3 reads CASSRHPSDAQETQYF. In DNA, the CDR3 is TGTGCCAGCAGCCGACACCCATCGGATGCCCAAGAGACCCAGTACTTC. The variable domain in full, with the rest retrieved from reference TRBV7-3 and TRBJ2-5, is GAGVSQTPSNKVTEKGKYVELRCDPISGHTALYWYRQSLGQGPEFLIYFQGTGAADDSGLPNDRFFAVRPEGSVSTLKIQRTERGDSAVYLCASSRHPSDAQETQYFGPGTRLLVL.

This clonotype was detected many times. The chain is built from TRBV12-5 and TRBJ2-3; no firm D call. CDR3 size: 12 residues. CDR1 and CDR2 from the germline V gene are LGHNT and FRNRAP. Trimming stripped 4 bases from V and 3 bases from J, with 5 bases between. DNA of the CDR3: TGTGCTAGTGGTTACTATACAGATACGCAGTATTTT. It translates to CASGYYTDTQYF.

In its sample, this clonotype was seen many times. The gene calls are TRBV6-6 and TRBJ2-1; TRBD2 agrees at 7 bases. V gave up 5 bases and J gave up 2 bases; unmatched junction bases: 12. Germline V lookup: CDR1 MNHNY, CDR2 SVGAGI (reference sequence). The CDR3 runs to 17 residues. CDR3 DNA sequence: TGTGCCAGCAGTGCCTCCAGCGGGAATTTGCCCTACAATGAGCAGTTCTTC. Translating gives CASSASSGNLPYNEQFF.

This clonotype occurred many times. This chain uses TRBV5-6 with TRBJ1-1; D gene uncertain. The V end lost 2 bases, the J end lost 5 bases, and 7 bases lay between the germline ends. The CDR3 sequence is 12 residues long. The V gene's germline CDR1 is SGHDT and CDR2 YYEEEE. The DNA for the CDR3 is TGTGCCAGCAGCTTCAAGGTAACTGAAGCTTTCTTT. Amino acid sequence: CASSFKVTEAFF. Drawing the rest from reference TRBV5-6 and TRBJ1-1, the complete variable domain is DAGVTQSPTHLIKTRGQQVTLRCSPKSGHDTVSWYQQALGQGPQFIFQYYEEEERQRGNFPDRFSGHQFPNYSSELNVNALLLGDSALYLCASSFKVTEAFFGQGTRLTVV.

This clonotype was detected a few times. The CDR3 nucleotides are TGTGCCAGCAGTTCACCTTATGGCCAGGGGACCTACGAGCAGTACTTC. Its protein is CASSSPYGQGTYEQYF. This sequence joins TRBV28 and TRBJ2-7, with a weak D call TRBD1 (6 bases). Trimming pared 4 bases from V and 2 bases from J, leaving 18 bases between. This CDR3 comprises 16 residues. Per the germline V gene, CDR1 is MDHEN and CDR2 is SYDVKM. The entire variable domain, with the rest obtained from reference TRBV28 and TRBJ2-7, is as follows: DVKVTQSSRYLVKRTGEKVFLECVQDMDHENMFWYRQDPGLGLRLIYFSYDVKMKEKGDIPEGYSVSREKKERFSLILESASTNQTSMYLCASSSPYGQGTYEQYFGPGTRLTVT.

This chain uses TRBV7-6 with TRBJ2-7, with TRBD1 matching 8 bases. The CDR3 is made up of 12 amino acids. The V gene's germline CDR1 is SGHVS and CDR2 FNYEAQ. Trimming cost V 5 bases and J 5 bases; bases outside gene matches: 2. DNA for the CDR3: TGTGCCAGCAGCCTACAGGGGGACGAGCAGTACTTC. It encodes CASSLQGDEQYF.

This clonotype was picked up many times. This chain links TRBV7-7 with TRBJ2-1; D perhaps matches TRBD2 (5 bases). The germline gives CDR1 SSHAT, CDR2 FNYEAQ (reference sequence). Trimming removed 4 bases at V and 5 bases at J, with 15 bases between. The CDR3 is 15 amino acids. This CDR3 reads CASSSSLSGNNEQFF. In nucleotides, the CDR3 is TGTGCCAGCAGCTCGTCCTTGTCGGGGAACAATGAGCAGTTCTTC.

This chain links TRBV7-2 with TRBJ2-5; 8 nucleotides match TRBD2. The CDR3 extends over 17 amino acids. After removal of 1 base from V and 9 bases from J, the junction contained 16 bases not matched to a gene. Germline assignment: CDR1 SGHTA and CDR2 FQGNSA. The CDR3 bases are TGTGCCAGCAGCTTAGTGGGGGATGGCGGGAGGTCTGGGGCCCAGTACTTC. Translated, it gives CASSLVGDGGRSGAQYF.

In its sample, this clonotype was seen a few times. The rearrangement links TRBV10-3 to TRBJ2-7, with 11 bases fitting TRBD2. CDR3 length: 15 residues. Trimming cost V 2 bases and J 0 bases; bases outside gene matches: 0. Germline loops: CDR1 ENHRY, CDR2 SYGVKD. The CDR3 bases are TGTGCCATCAGTGAGGGGACTAGCGGCTCCTACGAGCAGTACTTC. Residues: CAISEGTSGSYEQYF.

Concerning this clonotype itself: This may arise from a read error, as a much more abundant clone is one base away. The chain carries TRBV6-2 or TRBV6-3 and TRBJ1-1, with D unclear. The CDR3 totals 21 residues. Germline lookup yields CDR1 MNHEY and CDR2 SVGEGT. The CDR3: CASSYSGIVVGKLIMNTGAFF. In DNA form, the CDR3 reads TGTGCCAGCAGTTACTCGGGGATTGTCGTGGGTAAGCTAATCATGAACACTGGAGCTTTCTTT.

The CDR3 is CASSRTSGSFTDTQYF. The CDR3 coding sequence is TGTGCCAGCAGCCGGACTAGCGGGAGCTTCACAGATACGCAGTATTTT. The chain links TRBV7-9 to TRBJ2-3, with 13 bases lining up with TRBD2. V lost 5 bases, J lost 2 bases, and 4 bases stayed unmatched. CDR1 is SEHNR, CDR2 FQNEAQ, per germline (reference sequence). The CDR3 length is 16 residues.

The chain uses TRBV14 and TRBJ2-7, with D hard to call. This CDR3 is built from 19 residues. The V gene's germline CDR1 is SGHDN and CDR2 FVKESK. With 4 bases removed from V and 2 bases from J, the gap between germline ends came to 27 bases. The CDR3 reads CASSPKFRGLAEEPYEQYF. CDR3 nucleotide sequence: TGTGCCAGCAGCCCGAAGTTCAGAGGCTTAGCAGAGGAACCCTACGAGCAGTACTTC.

This clonotype appeared many times. The genes are TRBV7-2 and TRBJ1-6, with unresolved D. Germline V lookup: CDR1 SGHTA, CDR2 FQGNSA. Trimming shortened V by 1 base and J by 6 bases, and 10 bases separated the two germline ends. CDR3 length: 15 amino acids. The CDR3 protein is CASSLVRQRNSPLHF. Written as DNA, the CDR3 is TGTGCCAGCAGCTTAGTTAGGCAGCGTAATTCACCCCTCCACTTT. The entire variable domain, with the rest obtained from reference TRBV7-2 and TRBJ1-6, is as follows: GAGVSQSPSNKVTEKGKDVELRCDPISGHTALYWYRQSLGQGLEFLIYFQGNSAPDKSGLPSDRFSAERTGGSVSTLTIQRTQQEDSAVYLCASSLVRQRNSPLHFGNGTRLTVT.

Comments on this clonotype: This may arise from a read error, as a much more abundant clone is one base away. The rearrangement joins TRBV6-5 to TRBJ2-3; tentative D call: TRBD2 (5 bases). This CDR3 is 15 amino acids long. The germline V gene encodes CDR1 MNHEY and CDR2 SVGAGI. In DNA form, the CDR3 reads TGTGCCAGCAGCCCCCACCGGGGTGGTGCAGATGCGCAGTATTTT. Translating gives CASSPHRGGADAQYF.

This clonotype was seen only a few times. V and J are TRBV27 and TRBJ2-7, with D unresolved. The CDR3 has 14 amino acids. V was pared by 7 bases and J by 0 bases, with 13 bases between. Germline V CDR1 and CDR2: MNHEY, SMNVEV (reference sequence). CDR3 amino acids: CASKAHPSSYEQYF. In DNA, the CDR3 is TGTGCCAGCAAGGCTCACCCCTCCTCCTACGAGCAGTACTTC.

V and J are TRBV12-3 or TRBV12-4 and TRBJ1-2, with D uncertain. The CDR3 sequence is 12 residues long. V lost 3 bases, J lost 8 bases, and 10 bases lay in between. The CDR3 bases are TGTGCCAGCAGTTTTTCCGGGCCGGGCTACACCTTC. Protein: CASSFSGPGYTF.

This sequence joins TRBV20-1 and TRBJ1-6, with D hard to call. Germline V gene data show CDR1 as DFQATT and CDR2 as SNEGSKA (reference sequence). There are 12 residues in the CDR3. Trimming cost V 6 bases and J 6 bases, with 9 bases left between them. Here the CDR3 DNA reads TGCAGTGCCGGATTCATTAATTCACCCCTCCACTTT. Its translation is CSAGFINSPLHF.

The chain carries TRBV20-1 and TRBJ1-5, with 8 nucleotides matching TRBD1. From germline, CDR1 is DFQATT and CDR2 SNEGSKA (reference sequence). Unmatched junction bases numbered 5, after V lost 5 bases and J lost 5 bases. This CDR3 contains 13 residues. Written as DNA, the CDR3 is TGCAGTGCTGCTCAGGGGGCTTATCAGCCCCAGCATTTT. This codes for CSAAQGAYQPQHF.